The 8 T cell receptor beta chains below all came from one sample that was sequenced in a study of blood T cell repertoires in COVID-19. Clones were read by immunoSEQ multiplex PCR, and TCRdb kept only the in-frame ones, dropping some. Of roughly 49,000 clones listed, nearly 90% are singletons. Sequencing was performed on peripheral blood. The receptors shown here come from a man between 60 and 75 years old with active COVID-19.

The chain combines TRBV4-3 with TRBJ1-2; D perhaps matches TRBD1 (5 bases). V lost 0 bases and J lost 4, with 9 bases in between. The germline gives CDR1 LGHNA, CDR2 YSLEER. The CDR3 has 14 residues. The CDR3 is CASSQDLGAYGYTF. DNA for the CDR3: TGCGCCAGCAGCCAAGACCTAGGGGCCTATGGCTACACCTTC.

This chain joins TRBV11-1 and TRBJ2-2; 12 bases agree with TRBD2. With V trimmed by 4 bases and J by 6 bases, 3 bases remained unmatched. Per the germline V gene, CDR1 is SGHAT and CDR2 is FQDESV (reference sequence). The CDR3 extends over 15 amino acids. CDR3 bases: TGTGCCAGCAGCTCTAGCGGGAGGGCCTCCGGGGAGCTGTTTTTT. Its translation is CASSSSGRASGELFF.

The chain links TRBV7-2 to TRBJ2-1; D is unresolved. The length of the CDR3 is 15 residues. Trimming shortened V by 1 base and J by 0 bases, and 7 bases separated the two germline ends. Germline CDR1 and CDR2: SGHTA and FQGNSA. Here the CDR3 reads CASSLGSSSYNEQFF. The CDR3, as DNA: TGTGCCAGCAGCTTAGGCTCCAGCTCCTACAATGAGCAGTTCTTC.

CDR3 coding DNA: TGTGCCAGCAGAGCAACCGACTACTTCGGCTTCGAGCAGTACTTC. This translates into CASRATDYFGFEQYF. This chain links TRBV6-6 with TRBJ2-7, with a possible D match to TRBD2 (5 bases). The CDR3 runs 15 residues. The germline CDR1 and CDR2 sequences are MNHNY and SVGAGI (reference sequence). Deletions cut 6 bases from V and 6 bases from J, with 21 bases between.

The chain combines TRBV6-2 or TRBV6-3 with TRBJ2-7, with D possibly TRBD2 on 6 matching bases. This CDR3 is 13 amino acids long. V shed 4 bases and J shed 6 bases, with 13 bases lying between them. Germline CDR1 reads MNHEY; CDR2 reads SVGEGT. CDR3 sequence: CASSWRLVGEQYF. As DNA, the CDR3 is TGTGCCAGCAGTTGGAGACTAGTCGGCGAGCAGTACTTC.

This clone was seen just once. The chain carries TRBV6-1 and TRBJ1-2; a possible D gene is TRBD1 (6 bases). CDR1 is MNHNS and CDR2 is SASEGT in the germline V gene. This CDR3 contains 14 residues. Trimming stripped 1 base from V and 4 bases from J, with 10 bases between. This chain's CDR3 is CASSEVIGGYGYTF. The CDR3, as DNA: TGTGCCAGCAGTGAAGTTATAGGGGGCTATGGCTACACCTTC.

This rearrangement joins TRBV15 to TRBJ2-3; 12 bases agree with TRBD2. Trimming at V came to 3 bases and at J to 6 bases, leaving 7 bases not matched to a gene. Germline CDR1 is LNHNV and CDR2 is YYDKDF (reference sequence). The CDR3 has 16 residues. The CDR3 DNA reads as TGTGCCACCAGCAGTAGACTAGCGGGAGTCGGGGATACGCAGTATTTT. The encoded protein is CATSSRLAGVGDTQYF.

CDR3 bases: TGTGCCAGCAACCGACAGGGGGAGGGCGACGAGCAGTACTTC. Translated, it gives CASNRQGEGDEQYF. The rearrangement joins TRBV28 to TRBJ2-7; the match to TRBD1 covers 9 bases. CDR1 MDHEN and CDR2 SYDVKM come from the germline V gene. There are 14 residues in the CDR3. The trim removed 7 bases at V and 5 bases at J, leaving 9 bases unmatched.